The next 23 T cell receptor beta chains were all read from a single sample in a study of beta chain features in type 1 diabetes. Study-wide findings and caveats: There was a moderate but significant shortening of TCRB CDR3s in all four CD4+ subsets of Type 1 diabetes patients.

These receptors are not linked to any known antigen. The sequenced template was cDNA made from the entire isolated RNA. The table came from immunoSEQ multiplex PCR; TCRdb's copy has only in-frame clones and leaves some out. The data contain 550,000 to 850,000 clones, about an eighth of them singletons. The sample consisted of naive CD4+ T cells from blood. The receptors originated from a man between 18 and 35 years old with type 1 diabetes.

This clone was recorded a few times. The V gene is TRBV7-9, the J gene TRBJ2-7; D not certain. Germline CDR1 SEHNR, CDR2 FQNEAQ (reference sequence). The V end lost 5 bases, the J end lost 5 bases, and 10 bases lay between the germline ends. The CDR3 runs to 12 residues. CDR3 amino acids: CASSPVKNEQYF. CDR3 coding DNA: TGTGCCAGCAGCCCCGTGAAGAACGAGCAGTACTTC.

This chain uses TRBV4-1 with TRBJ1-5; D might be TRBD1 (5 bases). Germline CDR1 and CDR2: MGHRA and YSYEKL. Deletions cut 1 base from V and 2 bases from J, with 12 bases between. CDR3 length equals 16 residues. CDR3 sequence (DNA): TGCGCCAGCAGCCAAGCGGGGAGGGGTGGCAATCAGCCCCAGCATTTT. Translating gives CASSQAGRGGNQPQHF.

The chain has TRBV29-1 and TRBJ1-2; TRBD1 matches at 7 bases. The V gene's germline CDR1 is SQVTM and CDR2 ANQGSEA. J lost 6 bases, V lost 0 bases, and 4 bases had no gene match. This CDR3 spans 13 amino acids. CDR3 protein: CSVEDHRGDGYTF. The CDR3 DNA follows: TGCAGCGTTGAAGATCACAGGGGCGATGGCTACACCTTC.

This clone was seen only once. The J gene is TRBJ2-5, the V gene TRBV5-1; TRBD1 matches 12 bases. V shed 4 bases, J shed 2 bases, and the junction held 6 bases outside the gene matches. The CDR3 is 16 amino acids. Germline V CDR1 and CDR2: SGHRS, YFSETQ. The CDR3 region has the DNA TGCGCCAGCAGCCTGGGGACAGGGGGCCGGCAAGAGACCCAGTACTTC. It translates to CASSLGTGGRQETQYF.

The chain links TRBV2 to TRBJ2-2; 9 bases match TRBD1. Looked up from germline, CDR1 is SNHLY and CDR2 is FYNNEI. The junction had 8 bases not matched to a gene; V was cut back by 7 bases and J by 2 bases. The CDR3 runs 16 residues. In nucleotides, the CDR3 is TGTGCCAGCACTGTTGCGACAGGGGGAAACACCGGGGAGCTGTTTTTT. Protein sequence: CASTVATGGNTGELFF.

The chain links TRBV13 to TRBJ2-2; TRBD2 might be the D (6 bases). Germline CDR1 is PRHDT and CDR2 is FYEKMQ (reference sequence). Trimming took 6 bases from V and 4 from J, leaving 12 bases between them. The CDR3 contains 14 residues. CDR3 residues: CASRLGGATGELFF. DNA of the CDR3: TGTGCCAGCAGGCTGGGAGGAGCCACCGGGGAGCTGTTTTTT.

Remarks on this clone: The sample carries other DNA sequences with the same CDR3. The CDR3 spells CAWSAGGPYEQYF. The CDR3 coding sequence is TGTGCCTGGAGTGCAGGGGGACCCTACGAGCAGTACTTC. This chain links TRBV30 with TRBJ2-7, with 7 bases fitting TRBD1. The CDR3 totals 13 residues. Unmatched junction bases numbered 2, after V lost 1 base and J lost 2 bases. CDR1 GTSNPN and CDR2 SVGIG come from the germline V gene (reference sequence).

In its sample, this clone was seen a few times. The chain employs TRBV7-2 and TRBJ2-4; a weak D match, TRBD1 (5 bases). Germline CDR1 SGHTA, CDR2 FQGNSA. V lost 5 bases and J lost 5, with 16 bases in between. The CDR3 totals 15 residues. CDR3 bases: TGTGCCAGCAGCCACGACAGCTCATCCCAAAACATTCAGTACTTC. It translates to CASSHDSSSQNIQYF.

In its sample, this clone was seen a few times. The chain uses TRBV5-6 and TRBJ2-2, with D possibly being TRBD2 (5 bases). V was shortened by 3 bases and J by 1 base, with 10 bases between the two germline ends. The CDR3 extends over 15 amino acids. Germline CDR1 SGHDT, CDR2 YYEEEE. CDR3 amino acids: CASSSRGRNTGELFF. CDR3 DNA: TGTGCCAGCAGCTCACGGGGTCGGAACACCGGGGAGCTGTTTTTT.

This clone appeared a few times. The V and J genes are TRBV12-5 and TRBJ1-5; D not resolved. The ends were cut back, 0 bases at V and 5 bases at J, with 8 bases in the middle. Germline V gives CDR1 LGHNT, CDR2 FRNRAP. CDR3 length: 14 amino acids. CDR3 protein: CASGLVADHQPQHF. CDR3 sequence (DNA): TGTGCTAGTGGTTTGGTGGCAGACCATCAGCCCCAGCATTTT. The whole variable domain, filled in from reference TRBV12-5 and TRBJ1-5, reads DARVTQTPRHKVTEMGQEVTMRCQPILGHNTVFWYRQTMMQGLELLAYFRNRAPLDDSGMPKDRFSAEMPDATLATLKIQPSEPRDSAVYFCASGLVADHQPQHFGDGTRLSIL.

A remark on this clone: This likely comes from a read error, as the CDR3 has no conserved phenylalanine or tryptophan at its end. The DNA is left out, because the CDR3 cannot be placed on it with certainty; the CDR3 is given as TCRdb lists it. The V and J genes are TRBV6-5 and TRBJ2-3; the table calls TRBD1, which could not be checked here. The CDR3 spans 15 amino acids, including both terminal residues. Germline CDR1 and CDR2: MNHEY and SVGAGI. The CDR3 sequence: CASSYSVVGTPPIWI.

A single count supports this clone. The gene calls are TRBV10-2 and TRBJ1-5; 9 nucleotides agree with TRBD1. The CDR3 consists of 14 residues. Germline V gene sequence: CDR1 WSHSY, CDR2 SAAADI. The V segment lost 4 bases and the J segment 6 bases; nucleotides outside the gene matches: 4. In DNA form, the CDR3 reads TGCGCCAGCAGTGTACAGGGGGCAGGTCAGCCCCAGCATTTT. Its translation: CASSVQGAGQPQHF.

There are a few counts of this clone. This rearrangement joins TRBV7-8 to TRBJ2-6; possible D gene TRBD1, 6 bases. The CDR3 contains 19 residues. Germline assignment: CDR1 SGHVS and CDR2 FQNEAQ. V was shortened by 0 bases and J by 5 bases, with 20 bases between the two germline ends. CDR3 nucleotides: TGTGCCAGCAGCTTAGCGGGGCAGGGGATTGGATCTCGGGCCAACGTCCTGACTTTC. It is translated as CASSLAGQGIGSRANVLTF.

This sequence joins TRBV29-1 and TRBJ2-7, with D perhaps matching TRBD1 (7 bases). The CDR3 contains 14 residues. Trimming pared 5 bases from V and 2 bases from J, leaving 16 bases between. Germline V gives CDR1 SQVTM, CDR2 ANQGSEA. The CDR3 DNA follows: TGCAGCGTTTATACAGGGGACTCCCCCTACGAGCAGTACTTC. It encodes CSVYTGDSPYEQYF.

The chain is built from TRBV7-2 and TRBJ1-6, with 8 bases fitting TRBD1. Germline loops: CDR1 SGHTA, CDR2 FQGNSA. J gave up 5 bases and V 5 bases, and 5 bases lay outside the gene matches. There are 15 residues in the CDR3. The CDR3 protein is CASSRQGFDNSPLHF. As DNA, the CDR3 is TGTGCCAGCAGCCGACAGGGGTTTGATAATTCACCCCTCCACTTT.

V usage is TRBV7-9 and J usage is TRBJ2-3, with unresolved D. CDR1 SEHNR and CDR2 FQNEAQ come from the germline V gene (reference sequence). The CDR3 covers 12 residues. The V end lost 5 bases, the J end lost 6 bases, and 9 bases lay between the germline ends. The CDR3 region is CASSQLGDTQYF. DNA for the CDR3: TGTGCCAGCAGCCAACTCGGGGATACGCAGTATTTT.

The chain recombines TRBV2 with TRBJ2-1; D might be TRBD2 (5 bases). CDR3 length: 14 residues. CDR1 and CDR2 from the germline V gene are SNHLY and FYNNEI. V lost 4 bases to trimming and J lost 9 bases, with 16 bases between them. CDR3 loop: CASSGPGIILEQFF. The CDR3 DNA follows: TGTGCCAGCAGTGGACCGGGAATAATTCTTGAGCAGTTCTTC.

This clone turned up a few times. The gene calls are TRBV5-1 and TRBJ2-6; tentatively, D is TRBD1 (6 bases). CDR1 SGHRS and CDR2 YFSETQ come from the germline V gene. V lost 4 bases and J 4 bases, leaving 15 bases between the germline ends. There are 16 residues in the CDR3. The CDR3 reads CASSLPSGAGANVLTF. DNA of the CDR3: TGCGCCAGCAGCCTTCCTTCAGGGGCCGGGGCCAACGTCCTGACTTTC.

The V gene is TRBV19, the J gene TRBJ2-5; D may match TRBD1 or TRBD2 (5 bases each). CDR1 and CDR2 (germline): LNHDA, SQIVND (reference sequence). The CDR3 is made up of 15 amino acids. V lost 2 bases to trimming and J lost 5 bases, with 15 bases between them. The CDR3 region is CASSISGTRRETQYF. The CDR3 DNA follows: TGTGCCAGTAGTATAAGTGGGACCCGACGGGAGACCCAGTACTTC.

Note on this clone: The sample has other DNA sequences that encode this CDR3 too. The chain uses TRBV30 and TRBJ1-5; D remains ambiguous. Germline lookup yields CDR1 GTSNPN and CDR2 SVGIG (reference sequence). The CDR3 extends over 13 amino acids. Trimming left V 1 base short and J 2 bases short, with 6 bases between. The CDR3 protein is CAWSESGNQPQHF. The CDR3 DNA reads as TGTGCCTGGAGTGAGTCTGGCAATCAGCCCCAGCATTTT.

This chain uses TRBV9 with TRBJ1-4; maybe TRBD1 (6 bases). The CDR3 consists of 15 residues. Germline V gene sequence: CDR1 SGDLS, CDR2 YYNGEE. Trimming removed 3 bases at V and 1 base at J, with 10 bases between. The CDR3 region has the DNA TGTGCCAGCAGCGGGAAACAGGGAACTAATGAAAAACTGTTTTTT. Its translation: CASSGKQGTNEKLFF.

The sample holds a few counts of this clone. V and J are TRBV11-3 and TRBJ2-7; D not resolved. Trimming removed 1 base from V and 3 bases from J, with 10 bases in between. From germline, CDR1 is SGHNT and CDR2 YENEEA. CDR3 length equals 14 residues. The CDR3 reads CASSLGFSGYEQYF. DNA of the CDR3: TGTGCCAGCAGCTTAGGGTTTTCAGGCTACGAGCAGTACTTC.

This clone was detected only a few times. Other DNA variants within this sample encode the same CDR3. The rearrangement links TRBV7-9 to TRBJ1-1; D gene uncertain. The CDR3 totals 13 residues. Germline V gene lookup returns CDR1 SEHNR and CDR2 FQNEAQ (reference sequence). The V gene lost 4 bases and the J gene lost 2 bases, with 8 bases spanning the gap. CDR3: CASSSLLNTEAFF. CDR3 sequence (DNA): TGTGCCAGCAGCTCCCTTCTTAACACTGAAGCTTTCTTT. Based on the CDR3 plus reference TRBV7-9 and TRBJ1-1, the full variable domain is DTGVSQNPRHKITKRGQNVTFRCDPISEHNRLYWYRQTLGQGPEFLTYFQNEAQLEKSRLLSDRFSAERPKGSFSTLEIQRTEQGDSAMYLCASSSLLNTEAFFGQGTRLTVV.